The entry below gives a single TCR beta chain sequence along with its context. Assay used: immunoSEQ multiplex PCR; TCRdb lists only in-frame clones, some missing. Of 430,000 or so clones listed, approximately 90% are singletons. This sample was taken from a study of blood T cell repertoires in COVID-19. The CDR3 is made up of 15 amino acids. The germline CDR1 and CDR2 sequences are MNHEY and SMNVEV (reference sequence). The ends lost 4 bases at V and 8 bases at J; junction bases unmatched: 7. The sequence came from a man younger than 35 with COVID-19, enrolled during active disease. Input material: peripheral blood. The genes are TRBV27 and TRBJ2-1; 11 nucleotides align to TRBD2. The CDR3 region is CASSSLAGGGDEQFF. In DNA form, the CDR3 reads TGTGCCAGCAGTTCCCTAGCGGGGGGTGGGGATGAGCAGTTCTTC.